These 16 T cell receptor beta chains share one sample of origin, sequenced in a study of blood T cell repertoires in COVID-19. Assay used: immunoSEQ multiplex PCR; TCRdb lists only in-frame clones, some missing. Found here are around 68,000 clones, over 75% of them singletons; the top ten hold 2% to 2.5%. The sample comprised peripheral blood. The receptor set was obtained from a human donor in a cohort sampled during active COVID-19.

This clone was detected once. The chain is built from TRBV2 and TRBJ2-7, with a possible D match to TRBD2 (5 bases). Trimming removed 1 base at V and 4 bases at J, with 11 bases between. This CDR3 comprises 14 residues. The V gene's germline CDR1 is SNHLY and CDR2 FYNNEI. This chain's CDR3 is CASSEGRTGYEQYF. Written as DNA, the CDR3 is TGTGCCAGCAGTGAAGGCCGGACTGGGTACGAGCAGTACTTC.

Only one count was recorded for this clone. This chain links TRBV15 with TRBJ2-7, with D perhaps matching TRBD2 (6 bases). With 8 bases removed from V and 6 bases from J, the gap between germline ends came to 11 bases. Looked up from germline, CDR1 is LNHNV and CDR2 is YYDKDF (reference sequence). This CDR3 contains 11 residues. The CDR3: CATGSGGEQYF. For the CDR3, the DNA is TGTGCCACCGGGTCCGGGGGCGAGCAGTACTTC.

The rearrangement uses TRBV2 and TRBJ1-4, with no clear D. Trimming stripped 0 bases from V and 7 bases from J, with 12 bases between. The CDR3 spans 15 residues. The germline CDR1 and CDR2 sequences are SNHLY and FYNNEI. The CDR3, as DNA: TGTGCCAGCAGTGAAGCCGCGGCCGGGAGTGAAAAACTGTTTTTT. Protein product: CASSEAAAGSEKLFF.

This chain joins TRBV19 and TRBJ1-2; D is unresolved. Germline V gene lookup returns CDR1 LNHDA and CDR2 SQIVND (reference sequence). Trimming stripped 7 bases from V and 4 bases from J, with 22 bases between. This CDR3 spans 16 amino acids. The CDR3: CASTSGAVFSPYGYTF. The CDR3 nucleotides are TGTGCCAGTACCTCCGGCGCGGTTTTTTCCCCCTATGGCTACACCTTC.

The V gene is TRBV10-1, the J gene TRBJ2-1; D is possibly TRBD2 (5 bases). CDR1 is WNHNN, CDR2 SYGVQD, per germline (reference sequence). This CDR3 is built from 15 residues. V was trimmed by 3 bases and J by 8 bases, leaving 17 bases between them. For the CDR3, the DNA is TGCGCCAGCAGTGACGCTAGCTTCCCCGGGGATGAGCAGTTCTTC. Protein product: CASSDASFPGDEQFF.

This clone was seen only a few times. The chain has TRBV27 and TRBJ2-7; D not certain. This CDR3 comprises 13 residues. Germline V gene data show CDR1 as MNHEY and CDR2 as SMNVEV (reference sequence). V lost 0 bases, J lost 0 bases, and 3 bases lay in between. The CDR3 DNA sequence: TGTGCCAGCAGTTTATCCTTCTCCTACGAGCAGTACTTC. Protein product: CASSLSFSYEQYF.

The chain carries TRBV20-1 and TRBJ2-1; no clear D. Trimming took off 6 bases at V and 10 bases at J, with 13 bases between the two ends. CDR1 and CDR2 from the germline V gene are DFQATT and SNEGSKA (reference sequence). The CDR3 contains 11 residues. The CDR3, as DNA: TGCAGTGCCATATACGCTCGGGAGCAGTTCTTC. Encoded protein: CSAIYAREQFF.

The chain carries TRBV11-3 and TRBJ1-1; TRBD1 matches at 7 bases. Trimming cost V 5 bases and J 3 bases; bases outside gene matches: 3. Germline CDR1 reads SGHNT; CDR2 reads YENEEA. The CDR3 loop spans 13 amino acids. The CDR3 sequence is CASSRQGDTEAFF. The CDR3 region has the DNA TGTGCCAGCAGCCGACAGGGTGACACTGAAGCTTTCTTT.

This chain connects TRBV19 to TRBJ1-2; D unclear. V gave up 5 bases and J gave up 2 bases, with 9 bases separating them. Germline CDR1 reads LNHDA; CDR2 reads SQIVND (reference sequence). The CDR3 sequence is 13 residues long. The CDR3 protein is CASSVQVNYGYTF. CDR3 DNA sequence: TGTGCCAGTAGTGTTCAGGTGAACTATGGCTACACCTTC.

The chain uses TRBV13 and TRBJ2-4; D is unresolved. CDR3 length equals 13 residues. V was shortened by 10 bases and J by 3 bases, with 13 bases between the two germline ends. The germline V gene encodes CDR1 PRHDT and CDR2 FYEKMQ (reference sequence). The CDR3 DNA follows: TGTGCCACCTCCGGCGGAGTCAAAAACATTCAGTACTTC. As protein: CATSGGVKNIQYF.

This clone occurred a few times. The rearrangement links TRBV18 to TRBJ2-7; TRBD1 aligns across 7 bases. The CDR3 has 12 amino acids. CDR1 KGHSH and CDR2 LQKENI come from the germline V gene. V gave up 5 bases and J gave up 3 bases; unmatched junction bases: 1. Here the CDR3 DNA reads TGTGCCAGCTCAGCAGGGGGCTACGAGCAGTACTTC. As protein: CASSAGGYEQYF.

This clone was counted once. The chain uses TRBV9 and TRBJ1-2; D ambiguous. V gave up 4 bases and J gave up 8 bases, with 18 bases separating them. This CDR3 is 14 amino acids long. Per the germline V gene, CDR1 is SGDLS and CDR2 is YYNGEE. CDR3 amino acids: CASSPANGNPGYTF. CDR3 coding DNA: TGTGCCAGCAGCCCTGCGAACGGGAACCCGGGCTACACCTTC.

V usage is TRBV5-1 and J usage is TRBJ1-1; 8 bases align to TRBD1. Looked up from germline, CDR1 is SGHRS and CDR2 is YFSETQ. CDR3 length: 15 amino acids. V lost 4 bases, J lost 8 bases, and 13 bases stayed unmatched. CDR3 region: CASSLNYRGMVEAFF. CDR3 coding DNA: TGCGCCAGCAGCCTTAACTACAGGGGGATGGTCGAAGCTTTCTTT.

This chain links TRBV5-1 with TRBJ1-6; 8 nucleotides match TRBD1. V lost 4 bases and J lost 10; bases outside the gene matches: 7. The CDR3 is 14 residues long. The V gene's germline CDR1 is SGHRS and CDR2 YFSETQ. The CDR3 DNA is TGCGCCAGCAGCGTGGACAGGGCGAACTCACCCCTCCACTTT. Its translation is CASSVDRANSPLHF.

This clone was observed a few times. V gene TRBV5-4 combines with J gene TRBJ2-7; D possibly corresponds to TRBD2 (6 bases). The CDR3 has 15 residues. The V gene's germline CDR1 is SGHNT and CDR2 YYREEE (reference sequence). V gave up 0 bases and J gave up 6 bases, with 16 bases separating them. The CDR3 here is CASSLVAGRSREQYF. As DNA, the CDR3 is TGTGCCAGCAGCTTGGTAGCCGGGAGAAGCCGCGAGCAGTACTTC.

The V gene is TRBV28, the J gene TRBJ2-7; TRBD1 agrees at 11 bases. CDR1 and CDR2 (germline): MDHEN, SYDVKM. J was trimmed by 6 bases and V by 3 bases; bases with no gene match: 4. The CDR3 consists of 14 residues. The CDR3 protein is CASSFLDRGLEQYF. The CDR3 DNA reads as TGTGCCAGCAGTTTCCTGGACAGGGGGCTCGAGCAGTACTTC.